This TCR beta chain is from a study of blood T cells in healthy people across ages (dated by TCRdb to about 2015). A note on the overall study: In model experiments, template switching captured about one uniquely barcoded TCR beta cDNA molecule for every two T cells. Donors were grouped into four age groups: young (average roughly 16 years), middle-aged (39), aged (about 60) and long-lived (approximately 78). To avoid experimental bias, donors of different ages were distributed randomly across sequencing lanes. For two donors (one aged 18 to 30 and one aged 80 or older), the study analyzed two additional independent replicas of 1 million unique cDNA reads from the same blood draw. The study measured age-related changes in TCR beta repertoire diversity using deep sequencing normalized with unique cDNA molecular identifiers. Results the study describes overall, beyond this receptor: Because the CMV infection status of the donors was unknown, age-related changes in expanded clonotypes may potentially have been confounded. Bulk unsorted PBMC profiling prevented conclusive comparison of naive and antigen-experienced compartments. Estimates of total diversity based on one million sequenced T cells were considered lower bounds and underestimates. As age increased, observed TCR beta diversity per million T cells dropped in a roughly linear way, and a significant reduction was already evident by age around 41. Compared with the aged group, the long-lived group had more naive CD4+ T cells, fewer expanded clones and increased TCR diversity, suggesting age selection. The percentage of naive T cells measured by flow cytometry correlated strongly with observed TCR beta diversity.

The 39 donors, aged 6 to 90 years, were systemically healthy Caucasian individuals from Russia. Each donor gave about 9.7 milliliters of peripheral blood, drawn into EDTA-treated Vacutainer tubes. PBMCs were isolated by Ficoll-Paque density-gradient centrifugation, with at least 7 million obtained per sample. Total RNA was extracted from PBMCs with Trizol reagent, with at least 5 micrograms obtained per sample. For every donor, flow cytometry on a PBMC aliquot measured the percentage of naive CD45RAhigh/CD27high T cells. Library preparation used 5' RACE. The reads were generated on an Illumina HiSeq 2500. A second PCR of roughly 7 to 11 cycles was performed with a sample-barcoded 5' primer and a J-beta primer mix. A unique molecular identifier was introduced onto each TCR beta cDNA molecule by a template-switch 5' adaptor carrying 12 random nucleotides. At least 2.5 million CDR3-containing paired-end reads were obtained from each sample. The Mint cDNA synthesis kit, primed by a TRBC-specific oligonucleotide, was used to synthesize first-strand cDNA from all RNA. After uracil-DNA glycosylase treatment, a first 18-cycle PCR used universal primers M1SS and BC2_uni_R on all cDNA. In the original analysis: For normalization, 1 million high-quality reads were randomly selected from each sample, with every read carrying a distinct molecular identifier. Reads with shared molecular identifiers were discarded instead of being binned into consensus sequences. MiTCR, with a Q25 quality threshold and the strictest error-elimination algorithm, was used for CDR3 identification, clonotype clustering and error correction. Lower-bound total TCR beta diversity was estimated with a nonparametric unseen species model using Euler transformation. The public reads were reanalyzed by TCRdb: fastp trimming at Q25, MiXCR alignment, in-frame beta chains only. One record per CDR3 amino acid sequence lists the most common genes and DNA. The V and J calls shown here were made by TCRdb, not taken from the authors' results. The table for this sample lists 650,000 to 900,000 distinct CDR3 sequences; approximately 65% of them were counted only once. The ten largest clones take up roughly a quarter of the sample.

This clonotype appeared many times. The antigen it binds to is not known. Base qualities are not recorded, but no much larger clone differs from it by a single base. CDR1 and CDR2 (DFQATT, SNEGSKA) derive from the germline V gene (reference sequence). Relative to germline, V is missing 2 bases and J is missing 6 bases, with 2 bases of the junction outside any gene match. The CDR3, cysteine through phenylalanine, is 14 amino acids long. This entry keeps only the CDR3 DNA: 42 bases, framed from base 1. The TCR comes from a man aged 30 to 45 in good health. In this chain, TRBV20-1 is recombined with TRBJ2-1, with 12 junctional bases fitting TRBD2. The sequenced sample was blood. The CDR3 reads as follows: CSARPGLAGNEQFF. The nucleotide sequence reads TGCAGTGCTAGACCGGGACTAGCGGGCAATGAGCAGTTCTTC.